This T cell receptor (beta chain) is drawn from a study of T cells after yellow fever vaccination. Study-wide results and limits: Weaker, the secondary response peaked sooner, at day 5 versus 15.

Comment on this clonotype: Antigen: not known.

5'RACE template switching added a universal primer site and UMIs to TCR cDNA. Via MiXCR, TCRdb re-called the 5' RACE reads, giving one row per CDR3 protein. The data contain just over 300,000 distinct CDR3 sequences, 3.6% of them seen just once; the ten biggest clones take up 20% to 30%. Deletions cut 5 bases from V and 6 bases from J, with 19 bases between. This CDR3 contains 15 residues. Germline assignment: CDR1 SGHVS and CDR2 FQNEAQ. The TCR sequence derives from a man younger than 30 who received the YFV17D yellow fever vaccine. This specimen consisted of PBMCs, obtained on the day of the yellow fever booster vaccination. The V call is TRBV7-8, the J call TRBJ1-1, with D unclear. CDR3 coding DNA: TGTGCCAGCAGCCTCCGAGCGGTTTTCGGCGCTGAAGCTTTCTTT. It specifies CASSLRAVFGAEAFF.